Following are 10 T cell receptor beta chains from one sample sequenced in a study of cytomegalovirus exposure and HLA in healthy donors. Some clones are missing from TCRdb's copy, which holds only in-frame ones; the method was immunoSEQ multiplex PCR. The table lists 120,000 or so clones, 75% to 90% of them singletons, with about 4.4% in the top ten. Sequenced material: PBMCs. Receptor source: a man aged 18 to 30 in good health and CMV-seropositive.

The CDR3 DNA reads TGTGCCAGCAGCCCGACCGGGACAGAGAACACTGAAGCTTTCTTT. It encodes CASSPTGTENTEAFF. The V gene is TRBV7-6, the J gene TRBJ1-1, with 7 bases matching TRBD1. V was clipped by 5 bases and J by 1 base; unmatched bases: 7. Germline loops: CDR1 SGHVS, CDR2 FNYEAQ. The CDR3 sequence is 15 residues long.

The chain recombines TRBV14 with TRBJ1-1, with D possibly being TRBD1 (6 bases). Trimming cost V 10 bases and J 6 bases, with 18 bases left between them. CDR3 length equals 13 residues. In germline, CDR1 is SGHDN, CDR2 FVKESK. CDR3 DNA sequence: TGTGCCACCAGAAGGCAGGGGAGGGCTGAAGCTTTCTTT. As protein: CATRRQGRAEAFF.

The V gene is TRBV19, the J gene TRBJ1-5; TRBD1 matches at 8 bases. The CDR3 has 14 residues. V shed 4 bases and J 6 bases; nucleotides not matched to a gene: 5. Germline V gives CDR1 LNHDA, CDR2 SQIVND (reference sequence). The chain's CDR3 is CASSNQGAGQPQHF. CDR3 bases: TGTGCCAGTAGTAATCAGGGGGCTGGTCAGCCCCAGCATTTT.

CDR3 in amino acids: CASSLEFPVATNEKLFF. CDR3 coding DNA: TGCGCCAGCAGCTTGGAATTCCCCGTTGCAACTAATGAAAAACTGTTTTTT. The gene calls are TRBV5-1 and TRBJ1-4; D gene uncertain. The CDR3 totals 17 residues. The V gene's germline CDR1 is SGHRS and CDR2 YFSETQ. The germline V and J ends were trimmed by 0 bases and 0 bases, with 12 bases remaining between them.

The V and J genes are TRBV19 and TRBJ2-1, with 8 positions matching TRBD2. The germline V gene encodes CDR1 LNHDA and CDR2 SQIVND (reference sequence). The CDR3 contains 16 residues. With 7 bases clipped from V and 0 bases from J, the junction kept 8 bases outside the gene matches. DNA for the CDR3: TGTGCCAGTAAACGGGGGGGCTCGAGCTCCTACAATGAGCAGTTCTTC. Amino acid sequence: CASKRGGSSSYNEQFF. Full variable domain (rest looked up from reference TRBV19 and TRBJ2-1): DGGITQSPKYLFRKEGQNVTLSCEQNLNHDAMYWYRQDPGQGLRLIYYSQIVNDFQKGDIAEGYSVSREKKESFPLTVTSAQKNPTAFYLCASKRGGSSSYNEQFFGPGTRLTVL.

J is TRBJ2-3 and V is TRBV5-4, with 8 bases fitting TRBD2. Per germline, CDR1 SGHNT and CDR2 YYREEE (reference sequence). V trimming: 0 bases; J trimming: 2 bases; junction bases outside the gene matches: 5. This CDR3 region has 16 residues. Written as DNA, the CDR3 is TGTGCCAGCAGCTTGGCAGGCGGGGGGCCCACAGATACGCAGTATTTT. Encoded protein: CASSLAGGGPTDTQYF.

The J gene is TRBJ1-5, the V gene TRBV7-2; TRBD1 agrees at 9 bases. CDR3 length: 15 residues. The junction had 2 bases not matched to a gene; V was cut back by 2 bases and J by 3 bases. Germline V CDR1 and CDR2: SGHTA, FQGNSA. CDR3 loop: CASSLNRGPNQPQHF. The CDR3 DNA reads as TGTGCCAGCAGCTTAAACAGGGGGCCCAATCAGCCCCAGCATTTT.

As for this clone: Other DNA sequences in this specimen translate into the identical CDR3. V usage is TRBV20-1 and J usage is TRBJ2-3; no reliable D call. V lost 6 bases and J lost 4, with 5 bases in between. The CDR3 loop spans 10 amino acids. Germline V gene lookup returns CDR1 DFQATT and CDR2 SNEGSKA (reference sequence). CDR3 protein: CSAPADTQYF. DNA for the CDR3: TGCAGTGCCCCGGCAGATACGCAGTATTTT.

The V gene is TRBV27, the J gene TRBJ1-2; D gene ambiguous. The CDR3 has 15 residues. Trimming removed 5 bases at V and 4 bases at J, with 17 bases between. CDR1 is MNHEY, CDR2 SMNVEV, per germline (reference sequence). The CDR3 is CASSNDGLIFYGYTF. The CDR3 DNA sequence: TGTGCCAGCAGTAATGACGGACTAATTTTCTATGGCTACACCTTC.

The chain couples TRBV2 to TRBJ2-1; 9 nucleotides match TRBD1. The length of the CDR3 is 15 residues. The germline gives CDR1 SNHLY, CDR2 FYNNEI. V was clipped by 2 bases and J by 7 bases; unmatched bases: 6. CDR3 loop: CASSEWGQGVNEQFF. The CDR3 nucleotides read TGTGCCAGCAGTGAATGGGGACAGGGTGTGAATGAGCAGTTCTTC.